Presented here are 23 T cell receptor beta chains from one specimen sequenced in a study of blood T cell repertoires in COVID-19 (dated by TCRdb to the early 2020s). Library preparation used the immunoSEQ multiplex PCR assay. The clones in this table, taken by TCRdb from immuneACCESS, are in-frame only. Not every clone is retained; where verified, under half of the shortfall comes from an unresolved V gene, and the cause of the rest is unknown. Within this sample are 270,000 or so clones, with roughly nine tenths of them counted one time only. In total, the top ten clones hold about 8.8% of the sample. The sequenced material came from peripheral blood. These receptors were obtained from a middle-aged man with active or convalescent COVID-19.

This clone was counted a few times. The rearrangement uses TRBV14 and TRBJ1-3; D not certain. V lost 4 bases and J 4 bases, leaving 8 bases between the germline ends. CDR3 length: 13 residues. Germline-derived CDR1 and CDR2 are SGHDN and FVKESK. CDR3 sequence: CASSLTVGNTIYF. For the CDR3, the DNA is TGTGCCAGCAGCCTGACTGTCGGAAACACCATATATTTT. Drawing the rest from reference TRBV14 and TRBJ1-3, the complete variable domain is EAGVTQFPSHSVIEKGQTVTLRCDPISGHDNLYWYRRVMGKEIKFLLHFVKESKQDESGMPNNRFLAERTGGTYSTLKVQPAELEDSGVYFCASSLTVGNTIYFGEGSWLTVV.

The chain uses TRBV3-1 (or the pseudogene TRBV3-2) and TRBJ2-7, with 8 bases aligning to TRBD1. V lost 1 base, J lost 2 bases, and 1 base stayed unmatched. The germline V gene has CDR1 LGHDT and CDR2 YNNKEL (reference sequence). The CDR3 consists of 14 residues. The CDR3 DNA reads TGTGCCAGCAGCCAAGGGACAGGGCCCTACGAGCAGTACTTC. This codes for CASSQGTGPYEQYF.

CDR3 protein: CASSLVGGVSYEQYF. The CDR3 bases are TGTGCCAGCAGCTTAGTTGGCGGGGTTTCCTACGAGCAGTACTTC. The chain recombines TRBV11-3 with TRBJ2-7; perhaps TRBD2 as D (6 bases). The V gene lost 1 base and the J gene lost 1 base, with 11 bases spanning the gap. Germline-derived CDR1 and CDR2 are SGHNT and YENEEA. There are 15 residues in the CDR3.

This chain uses TRBV24-1 with TRBJ2-3; weak D call: TRBD1 (5 bases). Germline values: CDR1 KGHDR, CDR2 SFDVKD. There are 14 residues in the CDR3. The germline V and J ends were trimmed by 4 bases and 6 bases, with 13 bases remaining between them. CDR3 amino acids: CATSESDQGDTQYF. The CDR3 DNA follows: TGTGCCACCAGTGAGTCGGACCAGGGCGATACGCAGTATTTT.

This rearrangement joins TRBV19 to TRBJ2-7, with 8 bases that match TRBD2. The CDR3 is made up of 15 amino acids. In germline, CDR1 is LNHDA, CDR2 SQIVND (reference sequence). The J segment lost 0 bases and the V segment lost 4 bases, leaving 5 bases of the junction unmatched. In nucleotides, the CDR3 is TGTGCCAGTAGTAGGGAGCGGGAGAGCTCCTACGAGCAGTACTTC. This encodes CASSRERESSYEQYF.

The J gene is TRBJ1-1, the V gene TRBV18, with D perhaps TRBD1 (5 bases). The CDR3 consists of 14 residues. The germline CDR1 and CDR2 sequences are KGHSH and LQKENI. Trimming pared 3 bases from V and 1 base from J, leaving 9 bases between. The CDR3 is CASSPTATNTEAFF. The CDR3 DNA reads as TGTGCCAGCTCACCGACAGCCACGAACACTGAAGCTTTCTTT.

This rearrangement joins TRBV19 to TRBJ2-7, with 9 bases aligning to TRBD1. Germline values: CDR1 LNHDA, CDR2 SQIVND (reference sequence). Trimming took 3 bases from V and 3 from J; bases not matched to a gene: 6. The CDR3 runs 15 residues. The CDR3: CASSILGQGNYEQYF. CDR3 sequence (DNA): TGTGCCAGTAGTATTCTCGGACAGGGGAACTACGAGCAGTACTTC. Full variable domain (rest looked up from reference TRBV19 and TRBJ2-7): DGGITQSPKYLFRKEGQNVTLSCEQNLNHDAMYWYRQDPGQGLRLIYYSQIVNDFQKGDIAEGYSVSREKKESFPLTVTSAQKNPTAFYLCASSILGQGNYEQYFGPGTRLTVT.

This clone was counted only a few times. This sequence joins TRBV5-1 and TRBJ1-1, with 9 nucleotides matching TRBD1. V gave up 5 bases and J gave up 6 bases; unmatched junction bases: 5. The CDR3 totals 13 residues. Germline V CDR1 and CDR2: SGHRS, YFSETQ. CDR3 in amino acids: CASSNDRGAEAFF. CDR3 sequence (DNA): TGCGCCAGCAGTAATGACAGGGGGGCTGAAGCTTTCTTT.

This rearrangement joins TRBV19 to TRBJ2-5; TRBD2 is a possible D gene (6 bases). This CDR3 has 15 amino acids. Trimming cost V 6 bases and J 3 bases, with 17 bases left between them. The V gene's germline CDR1 is LNHDA and CDR2 SQIVND (reference sequence). The CDR3 DNA is TGTGCCAGTAGCTACGATGGGACTTATGAAGAGACCCAGTACTTC. This sequence encodes CASSYDGTYEETQYF.

The chain couples TRBV6-1 to TRBJ1-2; 7 positions agree with TRBD1. Germline V gene lookup returns CDR1 MNHNS and CDR2 SASEGT. Trimming took 3 bases from V and 8 from J; bases not matched to a gene: 6. CDR3 length equals 13 residues. CDR3 protein: CASSETGHEGYTF. CDR3 nucleotides: TGTGCCAGCAGTGAGACAGGGCACGAGGGCTACACCTTC.

The sample holds one count of this clone. CDR3 coding DNA: TGCGCCAGCAGCTCCTCCGGGACTACCATGTATGGTGCCTCCTCCTACACCTTC. Its translation: CASSSSGTTMYGASSYTF. The chain combines TRBV5-1 with TRBJ1-2, with D maybe TRBD1 (5 bases). CDR1 is SGHRS, CDR2 YFSETQ, per germline. Trimming shortened V by 3 bases and J by 10 bases, and 31 bases separated the two germline ends. CDR3 length: 18 amino acids.

This clone has just one count. The rearrangement uses TRBV10-1 and TRBJ2-2; TRBD2 agrees at 7 bases. V shed 6 bases and J 4 bases; nucleotides not matched to a gene: 8. The germline gives CDR1 WNHNN, CDR2 SYGVQD (reference sequence). The CDR3 is 15 residues long. CDR3 residues: CASRGEAGATGELFF. CDR3 bases: TGCGCCAGCAGAGGCGAGGCGGGAGCCACCGGGGAGCTGTTTTTT.

The V and J genes are TRBV6-5 and TRBJ2-2; 9 bases match TRBD1. This CDR3 region has 16 residues. CDR1 is MNHEY and CDR2 is SVGAGI in the germline V gene. Trimming took 4 bases from V and 6 from J; bases not matched to a gene: 9. CDR3: CASSLRTGGPAGELFF. The DNA for the CDR3 is TGTGCCAGCAGTTTACGCACAGGGGGCCCAGCCGGGGAGCTGTTTTTT.

The chain uses TRBV5-1 and TRBJ2-1; weak D call: TRBD2 (6 bases). Trimming pared 4 bases from V and 12 bases from J, leaving 23 bases between. This CDR3 spans 15 amino acids. CDR1 and CDR2 (germline): SGHRS, YFSETQ. Here the CDR3 reads CASSSRDSPRGGQFF. DNA for the CDR3: TGCGCCAGCAGCAGTCGGGACTCCCCCCGGGGTGGGCAGTTCTTC.

The rearrangement links TRBV9 to TRBJ2-1, with a weak D call TRBD1 (6 bases). The CDR3 is 15 residues long. Trimming left V 0 bases short and J 4 bases short, with 11 bases between. CDR1 and CDR2 (germline): SGDLS, YYNGEE. The DNA of the CDR3 is TGTGCCAGCAGCGTAGAACAGGGCCTTTACAATGAGCAGTTCTTC. As protein: CASSVEQGLYNEQFF. The complete variable domain, with remaining parts taken from reference TRBV9 and TRBJ2-1, reads DSGVTQTPKHLITATGQRVTLRCSPRSGDLSVYWYQQSLDQGLQFLIQYYNGEERAKGNILERFSAQQFPDLHSELNLSSLELGDSALYFCASSVEQGLYNEQFFGPGTRLTVL.

This clone occurred once. The V gene is TRBV29-1, the J gene TRBJ1-3; D unclear. CDR3 size: 12 residues. Trimming removed 7 bases at V and 4 bases at J, with 11 bases between. Germline V gene sequence: CDR1 SQVTM, CDR2 ANQGSEA. The CDR3: CSAQSSGNTIYF. CDR3 DNA: TGCAGCGCCCAGTCGTCGGGAAACACCATATATTTT.

This chain joins TRBV27 and TRBJ2-7, with D perhaps matching TRBD2 (6 bases). CDR1 is MNHEY and CDR2 is SMNVEV in the germline V gene (reference sequence). V lost 4 bases and J lost 5, with 18 bases in between. The CDR3 has 15 amino acids. The CDR3 sequence: CASSSIGTAVHEQYF. CDR3 in DNA: TGTGCCAGCAGTTCCATCGGGACTGCTGTCCACGAGCAGTACTTC.

The chain uses TRBV7-3 and TRBJ2-1; no clear D. Per the germline V gene, CDR1 is SGHTA and CDR2 is FQGTGA. CDR3 length equals 14 residues. V shed 5 bases and J shed 0 bases, with 8 bases lying between them. The CDR3 loop is CASSPSVSYNEQFF. CDR3 sequence (DNA): TGTGCCAGCAGCCCATCAGTCTCCTACAATGAGCAGTTCTTC. Full variable domain (outside the CDR3, taken from reference TRBV7-3 and TRBJ2-1): GAGVSQTPSNKVTEKGKYVELRCDPISGHTALYWYRQSLGQGPEFLIYFQGTGAADDSGLPNDRFFAVRPEGSVSTLKIQRTERGDSAVYLCASSPSVSYNEQFFGPGTRLTVL.

CDR3 nucleotide sequence: TGTGCCAGCAGTTACGGACAGGGGCTCGAGCAGTACTTC. Encoded protein: CASSYGQGLEQYF. This rearrangement joins TRBV6-5 to TRBJ2-7; 9 bases map to TRBD1. Germline CDR1 reads MNHEY; CDR2 reads SVGAGI. This CDR3 is 13 amino acids long. V shed 2 bases, J shed 6 bases, and the junction held 2 bases outside the gene matches.

This chain joins TRBV13 and TRBJ2-7; TRBD2 matches 9 bases. Looked up from germline, CDR1 is PRHDT and CDR2 is FYEKMQ (reference sequence). With 5 bases clipped from V and 6 bases from J, the junction kept 8 bases outside the gene matches. This CDR3 has 14 amino acids. In nucleotides, the CDR3 is TGTGCCAGCAGCCGGGGCGGGAGGGCTGGCGAGCAGTACTTC. Protein: CASSRGGRAGEQYF.

The chain links TRBV10-1 to TRBJ2-2; weak D call: TRBD2 (5 bases). CDR1 is WNHNN, CDR2 SYGVQD, per germline (reference sequence). The CDR3 covers 13 residues. Trimming took off 6 bases at V and 6 bases at J, with 11 bases between the two ends. The CDR3 protein is CASRHGVAGELFF. The CDR3 bases are TGCGCCAGCAGACACGGGGTGGCCGGGGAGCTGTTTTTT.

CDR3 nucleotides: TGCGCCAGCAGGCGGTTTCAGTCTTTGGGTGACTATGGCTACACCTTC. It codes for CASRRFQSLGDYGYTF. The chain employs TRBV5-1 and TRBJ1-2; D remains ambiguous. V lost 5 bases and J 3 bases, leaving 20 bases between the germline ends. The CDR3 totals 16 residues. CDR1 is SGHRS and CDR2 is YFSETQ in the germline V gene.

The chain joins TRBV4-2 to TRBJ2-2, with D possibly matching TRBD1 (6 bases). The CDR3 totals 16 residues. V was cut by 0 bases and J by 4 bases, with 12 bases left in between. CDR1 is LGHNA and CDR2 is YNFKEQ in the germline V gene. CDR3 region: CASSQEQGGITGELFF. DNA of the CDR3: TGTGCCAGCAGCCAAGAACAGGGTGGGATCACCGGGGAGCTGTTTTTT.